The source of this T cell receptor (beta chain) is a study of cytomegalovirus exposure and HLA in healthy donors (dated by TCRdb to 2016 to 2017). Some background on the complete study: An earlier analysis of a few hundred of the donors reported approximately 280 Gb of sequence data and around 100 million unique TCR beta sequences obtained from some 170 million T cells. Rather than using new phenotypic data, the later analysis identified candidate immune exposures from TCR beta sequences and from how often those sequences occurred across donors. Of the approximately 400 genotyped donors, 65% to 90% fell in the genetic ancestry cluster associated with self-reported Caucasian donors. The study used immunosequencing to profile the T cell repertoires of 666 subjects and linked those repertoires to cytomegalovirus serostatus. The study was designed to test whether signatures of past pathogen exposure could be identified by cataloging public T cell receptors. An early release covering over 500 HLA-typed donors comprised about 300 gigabases of sequencing data and approximately 80 million unique TCR sequences. Across some 400 genotyped donors of the cohort, an average of about 220,000 unique TCR beta nucleotide sequences per donor were sequenced, and approximately 19% of those sequences were non-productive. To study patterns of TCR occurrence, a later analysis re-analyzed previously published TCR beta repertoires from 550 to 800 donors and added high-resolution HLA genotyping. HLA typing covered class I and class II loci at four-digit resolution. A separate validation cohort of approximately 130 different subjects was used in addition to the approximately 640-subject first cohort. All discovery cohort repertoires had been generated using a single sequencing platform. A later genetic analysis used genome-wide SNP genotypes for about 65% of the 666 donors, treating that subset as a discovery cohort. Typing coverage differed by locus: A, B, C, DRB1 and DQB1 were typed in roughly 620-640 donors, DQA1 in roughly 510, DPA1 in 600 to 610, and DPB1 in 450 to 480. Donor age, sex, ethnicity and CMV serostatus were compiled alongside the repertoire data. An earlier analysis of 450 to 750 of the donors used high-throughput TCR beta sequencing to judge whether each TCR beta V gene segment behaved as functional or pseudogenic. To predict cytomegalovirus infection status, the study brought together high-throughput TCR immunosequencing, statistical association of individual TCRs with disease status, and machine learning. Four to six DR-DQ haplotypes were handled as single units for association and clustering, since linkage in the cohort was strong. On the study overall, not on this receptor specifically: Roughly uniform sequencing depth across donors was assumed in presence/absence analyses, although this assumption may not hold. Because HLA typing was missing for some donors at each locus, association tests included only the typed subset. The only immune exposure information available for the cohort was CMV serostatus. The classifier was reported to diagnose cytomegalovirus status with high specificity and sensitivity in both the original and validation cohorts. A further reported finding was that TCR beta sequences accurately predicted the HLA-A and HLA-B alleles for most subjects in the first cohort. While some public TCRs were present in many individuals, most TCR sequences turned up only very rarely across donors. In a later analysis, TCR association rates were found to vary across HLA loci, with the most associated TCRs seen for DRB1 alleles and the fewest for HLA-C alleles. A cluster of highly shared sequence variants was judged likely to be a technical artifact of the sequencing pipeline. A few of the identified cytomegalovirus-associated TCR beta chains were confirmed in vitro to be specific for cytomegalovirus antigens. An association between a missense DCLRE1C variant and V-gene and J-gene trimming of TCR beta chains was found in a later genetic analysis and replicated in an independent cohort. Most CMV-associated TCR beta chains appeared to be HLA-restricted in a later analysis, and the HLA associations seemed to be driven largely by CMV exposure. The authors suggested that the approach could potentially be generalized to other disease states and immunological phenotypes. Strong co-occurrence of HLA alleles, especially DR and DQ, made assigning TCR associations to individual alleles difficult. The 87-base-pair reads could not distinguish some IMGT-functional V segments, including TRBV6-2 and TRBV6-3, so those segments were excluded. In a later analysis, HLA-associated TCR beta chains showed more clonal expansion and lower generation probabilities than non-associated chains that were equally common. According to a later analysis, parvovirus B19, influenza, CMV and Epstein-Barr virus appeared linked to several top co-occurrence clusters. Linkage disequilibrium might explain the correlated functional status among segregating V segments, but an unknown experimental factor could not be ruled out. The cohort was sequenced for TCR beta chains only, and without alpha or paired-chain data the features that could be detected were limited. The study gave a list of 150 to 200 TCR beta chains associated with cytomegalovirus. Specific HLA alleles were associated with around 18,000 TCR beta sequences at a false discovery rate of 0.05 in a later analysis. In an earlier analysis of more than 500 of the donors, most TCR beta V segments appeared in productive rearrangements about 87% or about 30% of the time, broadly matching IMGT annotations. In a later genetic analysis, fewer N-insertions in productive TCRs were reported among donors in an Asian-associated ancestry cluster than the roughly 700-donor mean. Because counts were too low, some 16 rarely observed V segments, including chromosome 9 orphons, were excluded from the earlier analysis of fewer than 650 of the donors.

In total, fewer than 750 healthy bone marrow donors made up the cohort. At the time of sampling, all cohort members were nominally healthy, though unrecorded immune exposures were likely present. The donor was CMV seropositive and was included in the group of about 290 seropositive cohort members. Every donor gave a peripheral blood sample, and the peripheral blood mononuclear cells from that sample were used for TCR beta sequencing. The Qiagen DNeasy Blood Extraction Kit was used to extract genomic DNA from the blood cell samples. Library generation was performed with the immunoSEQ multiplex PCR assay. For the multiplex PCR, a mixture combining 60 forward primers for TCR Vbeta segments and 13 reverse primers for TCR Jbeta segments was used. The CDR3 region of rearranged TCR beta genes was amplified from genomic DNA with a multiplex PCR assay. The Illumina HiSeq System was used to sequence the amplified TCR beta libraries as 87-base-pair reads. On the study's bioinformatics: Across the roughly 700 repertoires, a later analysis counted 80 million or so unique TCR beta chains, around 11 million of which were shared by at least two donors. Raw reads were error-corrected and collapsed into unique sequences by a nearest-neighbor algorithm in which closely related sequences were merged to remove PCR and sequencing errors. Alignment of CDR3 sequences to IMGT reference sequences was used to assign V, D and J gene segments. Each retained sequence needed at least a six-nucleotide match to both a V gene segment and a J gene segment. A rearrangement counted as productive if the CDR3 had no stop codons and remained in frame with V and J, and every other rearrangement counted as non-productive. Following IMGT convention, CDR3 was defined as the stretch from the second conserved V-encoded cysteine to the conserved J-encoded phenylalanine. The earlier analysis of roughly 590 of the donors excluded any sequence lacking an unambiguous match to a single V gene segment. An earlier analysis of some 500 of the donors classified V segments as functional when productive rearrangements were above 56.7% and as segregating when the standard deviation between donors was above 5%. A statistical classification framework was built for diagnosing cytomegalovirus status from the catalog of TCR beta chain sequences. In a later analysis, V and J genes were assigned by comparing TCR nucleotide sequences against IMGT/GENE-DB human TR gene sequences. A later analysis assigned CDR3 sequences and most-parsimonious VDJ recombination scenarios with the TCRdist pipeline. In a later analysis, every TCR beta chain was defined by the combination of its CDR3 amino acid sequence and its V-gene family, and reads without a unique V-gene family were dropped. As a way to deal with suspected cross-contamination and a sequencing artifact, a later analysis dropped 500 to 700 nucleotide sequences that were highly shared and had low generation probability. In a later analysis, a clonal expansion index was calculated for each public chain from normalized within-repertoire ranks of inferred template counts. A later analysis computed generation probabilities with a VDJ recombination model fitted to out-of-frame rearrangements, and checked the results against IGoR. In a later analysis, hypergeometric tests were used to score TCR-TCR, TCR-HLA and TCR-CMV co-occurrence, with a repertoire-size bias correction applied to TCR pairs. To estimate false discovery rates, a later analysis permuted the HLA or CMV assignments 20 times. In a later analysis, co-occurring TCRs were grouped using DBSCAN, with TCRdist sequence similarity added in when clustering inside HLA-allele-positive subsets. Co-occurrence clustering excluded repertoires with fewer than 30,000 or more than 120,000 public chains, plus five with anomalous nucleotide sharing. TCRdb provides this immuneACCESS table in a form limited to in-frame rearrangements. Some clones are lacking; in checked studies, under half of them reflect an unresolved V gene, and why the rest are absent is not known. V, J and clone size derive from that table, while D and trimming were established from the DNA sequence. A total of roughly 170,000 clones appear in this sample, 75% to 85% of them only once. About 1.5% of the sample rests with the top ten.

Regarding this clone: Which antigen it targets is not known. No per-base quality is available; no much larger clone lies one base away.

The germline V gene (reference sequence) sets CDR1 to LNHDA and CDR2 to SQIVND. Spanning cysteine to phenylalanine, the CDR3 consists of 14 amino acids. Only the CDR3 part of the read is kept: 42 bases, read in frame from the first base. V ends up 4 bases short and J 4 bases short, with an unmatched junction base count of 4. Sequences were obtained from PBMCs. This clonotype was sampled from a woman under 40 in good health and CMV-seropositive. This sequence uses TRBV19 and TRBJ2-3, with 8 bases matching TRBD2. This receptor carries the CDR3 CASSTQLAADTQYF. Read as DNA, the sequence is TGTGCCAGTAGTACCCAACTAGCGGCAGATACGCAGTATTTT.